This T cell receptor beta chain was retrieved from a study of cytomegalovirus exposure and HLA in healthy donors. Study summary: As an earlier analysis found, 180 million or so T cells yielded over 95 million unique TCR beta sequences.

Regarding the study as a whole: The number of N-insertions in an Asian-associated ancestry cluster was reportedly below the roughly 670-donor mean in a later analysis.

The sample holds a few counts of this clone. The antigen remains undetermined. Germline V gives CDR1 SNHLY, CDR2 FYNNEI. CDR3 length: 14 residues. V trimming: 7 bases; J trimming: 1 base; junction bases outside the gene matches: 5. The primer mix had 60 Vbeta and 13 Jbeta primers. The data were produced by immunoSEQ multiplex PCR, yet TCRdb's version contains in-frame clones alone and is incomplete. The sample has around 180,000 clones; around 75% are singletons. Whereas donors were nominally healthy upon sampling, unrecorded immune exposures were probable. J is TRBJ1-1 and V is TRBV2; TRBD1 matches 8 bases. The sample was PBMCs. The origin of this receptor is a woman aged 50 to 60 in good health and CMV-seronegative. Here the CDR3 DNA reads TGTGCCAGCAAGGGGACAGGCTCGAACACTGAAGCTTTCTTT. Encoded protein: CASKGTGSNTEAFF. Combining the CDR3 with reference TRBV2 and TRBJ1-1 gives the whole variable domain EPEVTQTPSHQVTQMGQEVILRCVPISNHLYFYWYRQILGQKVEFLVSFYNNEISEKSEIFDDQFSVERPDGSNFTLKIRSTKLEDSAMYFCASKGTGSNTEAFFGQGTRLTVV.